The 21 T cell receptor beta chains listed next were all sequenced from one sample in a study of T cells in pancreatic ductal adenocarcinoma. The selected patients with pancreatic ductal adenocarcinoma had surgery but no neoadjuvant therapy. Repertoires were generated with immunoSEQ multiplex PCR, while TCRdb's copy carries only in-frame clones and drops some. The table lists around 16,000 clones, approximately 90% of them singletons. Sequenced material: PBMCs. Every receptor here comes from a human donor with pancreatic ductal adenocarcinoma.

This clone was found once. The chain couples TRBV11-2 to TRBJ2-5, with D possibly being TRBD2 (6 bases). The CDR3 has 14 amino acids. The germline CDR1 and CDR2 sequences are SGHAT and FQNNGV. V was shortened by 4 bases and J by 7 bases, with 16 bases between the two germline ends. CDR3: CASSSSRGLGTQYF. The CDR3 DNA sequence: TGTGCCAGCAGCTCGTCGCGGGGCCTTGGGACCCAGTACTTC.

CDR3 nucleotide sequence: TGTGCCAGCTCACAAGCCTGGACAGGGGCGGCTAAGACCCAGTACTTC. Translation: CASSQAWTGAAKTQYF. V usage is TRBV18 and J usage is TRBJ2-5; 9 nucleotides align to TRBD1. After removal of 4 bases from V and 6 bases from J, the junction contained 12 bases not matched to a gene. Germline-derived CDR1 and CDR2 are KGHSH and LQKENI. There are 16 residues in the CDR3.

The chain employs TRBV4-3 and TRBJ1-4, with a tentative D call TRBD1 (5 bases). CDR1 is LGHNA and CDR2 is YSLEER in the germline V gene. Trimming removed 0 bases from V and 7 bases from J, with 18 bases in between. The CDR3 is 17 residues long. The CDR3 bases are TGCGCCAGCAGCCAAGAGCACGGGCGGGGCGGCGGTGAAAAACTGTTTTTT. Its protein product is CASSQEHGRGGGEKLFF.

The CDR3 region is CAWSVFGTPNYNEQFF. DNA for the CDR3: TGTGCCTGGAGTGTTTTTGGGACACCAAATTACAATGAGCAGTTCTTC. This chain uses TRBV30 with TRBJ2-1, with D perhaps matching TRBD1 (6 bases). The V and J ends lost 0 bases and 4 bases respectively, with 16 bases between them. The V gene's germline CDR1 is GTSNPN and CDR2 SVGIG (reference sequence). CDR3 length: 16 residues. Drawing the rest from reference TRBV30 and TRBJ2-1, the complete variable domain is SQTIHQWPATLVQPVGSPLSLECTVEGTSNPNLYWYRQAAGRGLQLLFYSVGIGQISSEVPQNLSASRPQDRQFILSSKKLLLSDSGFYLCAWSVFGTPNYNEQFFGPGTRLTVL.

This chain links TRBV5-4 with TRBJ2-1; 14 bases map to TRBD2. V shed 4 bases and J 3 bases; nucleotides not matched to a gene: 6. The CDR3 spans 17 residues. Germline CDR1 reads SGHNT; CDR2 reads YYREEE (reference sequence). The CDR3 spells CASSPGTSGGRYNEQFF. The CDR3 DNA reads as TGTGCCAGCAGCCCCGGGACTAGCGGGGGCCGCTACAATGAGCAGTTCTTC.

The V gene is TRBV10-3, the J gene TRBJ2-5; D uncertain. The V end lost 0 bases, the J end lost 3 bases, and 11 bases lay between the germline ends. CDR1 and CDR2 from the germline V gene are ENHRY and SYGVKD. The CDR3 loop spans 15 amino acids. CDR3 coding DNA: TGTGCCATCAGTGAGTCGACAAATACTGAAGAGACCCAGTACTTC. Translating gives CAISESTNTEETQYF.

This clone was observed once. V gene TRBV7-6 combines with J gene TRBJ1-4; no definite D call. The V gene lost 7 bases and the J gene lost 5 bases, with 8 bases spanning the gap. Germline V CDR1 and CDR2: SGHVS, FNYEAQ. The CDR3 sequence is 12 residues long. The CDR3 DNA is TGTGCCAGCACCGATAGGAATGAAAAACTGTTTTTT. Amino acid sequence: CASTDRNEKLFF.

The rearrangement uses TRBV30 and TRBJ1-1, with D possibly TRBD1 on 5 matching bases. V gave up 0 bases and J gave up 0 bases, with 20 bases separating them. Germline V CDR1 and CDR2: GTSNPN, SVGIG (reference sequence). The CDR3 sequence is 18 residues long. CDR3 residues: CAWSVPNQGYPMNTEAFF. The DNA of the CDR3 is TGTGCCTGGAGTGTACCTAACCAGGGCTACCCTATGAACACTGAAGCTTTCTTT.

The V and J genes are TRBV7-3 and TRBJ2-7; TRBD2 matches 9 bases. Looked up from germline, CDR1 is SGHTA and CDR2 is FQGTGA. J was trimmed by 2 bases and V by 4 bases; bases with no gene match: 6. This CDR3 region has 15 residues. CDR3: CASSSVGGGAYEQYF. Here the CDR3 DNA reads TGTGCCAGCAGCTCCGTTGGCGGGGGGGCCTACGAGCAGTACTTC. Combining the CDR3 with reference TRBV7-3 and TRBJ2-7 gives the whole variable domain GAGVSQTPSNKVTEKGKYVELRCDPISGHTALYWYRQSLGQGPEFLIYFQGTGAADDSGLPNDRFFAVRPEGSVSTLKIQRTERGDSAVYLCASSSVGGGAYEQYFGPGTRLTVT.

This clone was recorded once. The rearrangement joins TRBV14 to TRBJ2-7; D remains ambiguous. Per the germline V gene, CDR1 is SGHDN and CDR2 is FVKESK. This CDR3 region has 13 residues. Trimming cost V 4 bases and J 4 bases, with 11 bases left between them. The CDR3 here is CASSPGWVYEQYF. CDR3 nucleotides: TGTGCCAGCAGCCCGGGTTGGGTGTACGAGCAGTACTTC.

This clone was recorded only once. The chain links TRBV9 to TRBJ1-6; TRBD1 matches at 8 bases. CDR3 length: 15 amino acids. Germline V gene sequence: CDR1 SGDLS, CDR2 YYNGEE. Trimming at V came to 2 bases and at J to 19 bases, leaving 17 bases not matched to a gene. The CDR3 DNA reads as TGTGCCAGCAGCGTGGCAGACAGGGGCCACGCGGGGATTCACTTT. Amino acid sequence: CASSVADRGHAGIHF.

The rearrangement links TRBV5-6 to TRBJ1-5, with D perhaps TRBD1 (5 bases). Per the germline V gene, CDR1 is SGHDT and CDR2 is YYEEEE. The CDR3 runs 15 residues. V gave up 0 bases and J gave up 4 bases, with 11 bases separating them. CDR3 coding DNA: TGTGCCAGCAGCTTGGGGACACTCCGAAATCAGCCCCAGCATTTT. Amino acid sequence: CASSLGTLRNQPQHF.

This sequence joins TRBV18 and TRBJ2-1, with 8 positions matching TRBD1. CDR3 size: 15 residues. Trimming took 3 bases from V and 0 from J; bases not matched to a gene: 1. Germline V gene lookup returns CDR1 KGHSH and CDR2 LQKENI. The CDR3 DNA follows: TGTGCCAGCTCACCCGGACAGGGCTCCTACAATGAGCAGTTCTTC. This gives the protein CASSPGQGSYNEQFF.

This clone appeared once. The gene calls are TRBV27 and TRBJ2-1, with 8 bases matching TRBD2. Germline V lookup: CDR1 MNHEY, CDR2 SMNVEV (reference sequence). This CDR3 contains 17 residues. The ends lost 4 bases at V and 3 bases at J; junction bases unmatched: 11. The CDR3 here is CASSYRRRGAGYNEQFF. DNA for the CDR3: TGTGCCAGCAGTTATCGGAGGCGGGGGGCGGGCTACAATGAGCAGTTCTTC.

This clone was recorded a few times. The V call is TRBV9, the J call TRBJ2-7; D may be TRBD2 (6 bases). CDR3 length: 15 amino acids. Deletions cut 3 bases from V and 7 bases from J, with 20 bases between. Germline values: CDR1 SGDLS, CDR2 YYNGEE. The CDR3 sequence is CASSATGGAGGEQYF. CDR3 nucleotides: TGTGCCAGCAGCGCCACCGGCGGGGCCGGGGGAGAGCAGTACTTC.

The genes are TRBV6-1 and TRBJ2-3; 7 bases align to TRBD1. The CDR3 contains 14 residues. V lost 6 bases and J lost 1; bases outside the gene matches: 4. Germline CDR1 MNHNS, CDR2 SASEGT. The CDR3 sequence is CASRFGQGTDTQYF. In DNA form, the CDR3 reads TGTGCCAGCAGGTTTGGACAGGGCACAGATACGCAGTATTTT.

The chain uses TRBV5-8 and TRBJ2-6, with D possibly matching TRBD1 (6 bases). Trimming removed 3 bases from V and 2 bases from J, with 9 bases in between. The CDR3 contains 15 residues. In germline, CDR1 is SGHTS, CDR2 YDEGEE. The CDR3 sequence: CASSYRVAGANVLTF. As DNA, the CDR3 is TGTGCCAGCAGCTACAGGGTTGCTGGGGCCAACGTCCTGACTTTC. Variable domain in full (rest from reference TRBV5-8 and TRBJ2-6): EAGVTQSPTHLIKTRGQQATLRCSPISGHTSVYWYQQALGLGLQFLLWYDEGEERNRGNFPPRFSGRQFPNYSSELNVNALELEDSALYLCASSYRVAGANVLTFGAGSRLTVL.

This sequence joins TRBV11-2 and TRBJ2-7; D may be TRBD1 (5 bases). Germline V gene data show CDR1 as SGHAT and CDR2 as FQNNGV. Trimming took 0 bases from V and 6 from J, leaving 18 bases between them. The CDR3 length is 16 residues. The DNA for the CDR3 is TGTGCCAGCAGCTTAGATCTAATGGGCCAGGGATCCGAGCAGTACTTC. It specifies CASSLDLMGQGSEQYF.

The chain carries TRBV19 and TRBJ2-1; 7 nucleotides agree with TRBD2. The V gene's germline CDR1 is LNHDA and CDR2 SQIVND (reference sequence). V trimming: 0 bases; J trimming: 15 bases; junction bases outside the gene matches: 11. This CDR3 spans 14 amino acids. The CDR3: CASSIEPGEGFLFF. The CDR3, as DNA: TGTGCCAGTAGTATAGAGCCGGGGGAGGGTTTTCTGTTCTTC. Looking up the rest from reference TRBV19 and TRBJ2-1 gives the full variable domain: DGGITQSPKYLFRKEGQNVTLSCEQNLNHDAMYWYRQDPGQGLRLIYYSQIVNDFQKGDIAEGYSVSREKKESFPLTVTSAQKNPTAFYLCASSIEPGEGFLFFGPGTRLTVL.

J is TRBJ2-2 and V is TRBV10-1, with D tentatively TRBD2 (7 bases). This CDR3 has 20 residues. The germline V gene encodes CDR1 WNHNN and CDR2 SYGVQD (reference sequence). Trimming left V 4 bases short and J 4 bases short, with 28 bases between. CDR3 amino acids: CASSGGAGARSARGTGELFF. The DNA of the CDR3 is TGCGCCAGCAGTGGGGGGGCGGGAGCAAGGTCTGCCAGGGGCACCGGGGAGCTGTTTTTT.

The J gene is TRBJ2-5, the V gene TRBV29-1, with 9 bases aligning to TRBD2. The V gene's germline CDR1 is SQVTM and CDR2 ANQGSEA. V was pared by 7 bases and J by 3 bases, with 3 bases of the junction left unmatched. The CDR3 totals 12 residues. In nucleotides, the CDR3 is TGCAGCGGGTTAGCGGGGGAAGAGACCCAGTACTTC. This sequence encodes CSGLAGEETQYF.